A selection of T cell receptor beta chains follows, all from one sample in a study of cytomegalovirus exposure and HLA in healthy donors. TCRdb keeps only in-frame clones here, not all; method: immunoSEQ multiplex PCR. The sample contains under 90,000 clones, about 90% of which appear only once. What was sequenced was PBMCs. These receptors came from a man aged 18 to 35 in good health and CMV-seronegative. Each CDR3 is given with its conserved first and last residue. D genes are given only for firm matches. Clone size is given for some rows only: seen once, a few or many times, or a class if the clone is expanded.

d_gene	abundance	v_gene	j_gene	CDR3nt	CDR3aa
-	-	TRBV11-2	TRBJ1-2	TGTGCCAGCAGCTTATCGGGCCAGGGGTGGTATGGCTACACCTTC	CASSLSGQGWYGYTF
TRBD1	-	TRBV7-9	TRBJ2-1	TGTGCCAGCAGCCCGGTGGGGGGACAGGGTTACAATGAGCAGTTCTTC	CASSPVGGQGYNEQFF
-	-	TRBV28	TRBJ1-1	TGTGCCAGCAGTTTGTGGGGGGGAGAAAACACTGAAGCTTTCTTT	CASSLWGGENTEAFF
-	-	TRBV13	TRBJ2-3	TGTGCCAGCAGCTTAGTCCCCGGAGGATCCGATACGCAGTATTTT	CASSLVPGGSDTQYF
-	once	TRBV5-4	TRBJ1-2	TGTGCCAGCAGCCCCGGCGGGGCATTTTACTATGGCTACACCTTC	CASSPGGAFYYGYTF
-	-	TRBV10-3	TRBJ2-7	TGTGCCATCAGTGAGTCGAAAACCGTACCGGGAGTCGTGGGCCACTACGAGCAGTACTTC	CAISESKTVPGVVGHYEQYF
TRBD1	-	TRBV18	TRBJ2-5	TGTGCCAGCTCACCACCAGGGACAGTTCTACAAGAGACCCAGTACTTC	CASSPPGTVLQETQYF
-	-	TRBV14	TRBJ1-1	TGTGCCAGCAGCCAAGTCCTCAAACCGGGCACTGAAGCTTTCTTT	CASSQVLKPGTEAFF
TRBD2	-	TRBV7-2	TRBJ2-7	TGTGCCAGCAGCTTAGGGGGACTAGCGGGAGGCGAGCAGTACTTC	CASSLGGLAGGEQYF
-	-	TRBV5-4	TRBJ2-3	TGTGCCAGCAGCTTGGGGCGTCAGGGCTTTGTAACAGATACGCAGTATTTT	CASSLGRQGFVTDTQYF
-	-	TRBV7-3	TRBJ2-3	TGTGCCAGCAGCTTAACGGCAGGCAGTAGCACAGATACGCAGTATTTT	CASSLTAGSSTDTQYF
TRBD1	-	TRBV5-1	TRBJ2-3	TGCGCCAGCAGCTCGGCTTACAGGGGGGATACGCAGTATTTT	CASSSAYRGDTQYF
TRBD2	-	TRBV30	TRBJ2-3	TGTGCCCGCACCGAGAGCGGGATCCTCTCAGATACGCAGTATTTT	CARTESGILSDTQYF
-	-	TRBV18	TRBJ2-1	TGTGCCAGCTCACCACGGGCTATCTACAATGAGCAGTTCTTC	CASSPRAIYNEQFF
-	-	TRBV7-2	TRBJ2-1	TGTGCCAGCAGCTTAGTCCCCCTTAGCGCAAACAATGAGCAGTTCTTC	CASSLVPLSANNEQFF
TRBD2	-	TRBV5-4	TRBJ2-5	TGTGCCAGCAGCCTCGGACTAGCGGGAGGGGGAGGAAGGGAGACCCAGTACTTC	CASSLGLAGGGGRETQYF
-	-	TRBV5-1	TRBJ1-4	TGCGCCAGCAGGAGAACAGGGCAGGAAAAACTGTTTTTT	CASRRTGQEKLFF
TRBD2	-	TRBV4-3	TRBJ2-1	TGCGCCAGCAGCCTCTCTAGCGGGAACAATGAGCAGTTCTTC	CASSLSSGNNEQFF
TRBD2	-	TRBV14	TRBJ2-7	TGTGCCAGCAGCCAAGAGCGCCTAGCGGGCTCCGAGCAGTACTTC	CASSQERLAGSEQYF
-	-	TRBV7-8	TRBJ1-5	TGTGCCAGCAGCTCGCGGGAGGAGGGGGGCCAGCATTTT	CASSSREEGGQHF
TRBD1	-	TRBV6-1	TRBJ1-2	TGTGCCAGCAGGGCAGACAGGGGGCAAGGTGGCTACACCTTC	CASRADRGQGGYTF
-	-	TRBV11-2	TRBJ1-4	TGTGCCAGCAGCTTAAGGAGACAGTTCGATGAAAAACTGTTTTTT	CASSLRRQFDEKLFF